One and the same sample provided the 8 T cell receptor beta chains below, sequenced in a study of CD8+CD57+ T cells in acquired aplastic anemia. The patients chosen for sequencing had shown expansion of CD8+CD57+ cells (detected by flow cytometry). Genomic DNA acted as the template from which TCR beta VDJ combination and CDR3 sequence profiling were carried out. TCRdb redid the calling of the reads with MiXCR, one entry per CDR3 protein. In the table there are 400,000 to 600,000 distinct CDR3 sequences, about a third of which are singletons. Specimen: sorted CD4+, CD8+, or CD8+CD57+ T cells (not recorded which) from PBMCs. The receptor source for this set is a human donor with aplastic anemia.

At least ten counts were recorded for this clonotype. The V and J genes are TRBV15 and TRBJ1-1, with D perhaps matching TRBD1 (5 bases). Trimming stripped 3 bases from V and 5 bases from J, with 16 bases between. The CDR3 runs 15 residues. Germline-derived CDR1 and CDR2 are LNHNV and YYDKDF (reference sequence). The CDR3 coding sequence is TGTGCCACCAGCAGGGGACGGTCTCTGGGTACTGAAGCTTTCTTT. Its protein is CATSRGRSLGTEAFF.

This clonotype was seen ten or more times. The chain links TRBV25-1 to TRBJ1-1, with D hard to call. Between the trimmed V and J ends, which lost 4 bases and 5 bases, there was a span of 11 bases. The CDR3 is made up of 13 amino acids. Germline CDR1 and CDR2: MGHDK and SYGVNS. The DNA for the CDR3 is TGTGCCAGCAGTGTACCAGGCCGGACTGAAGCTTTCTTT. Its translation: CASSVPGRTEAFF.

V usage is TRBV10-3 and J usage is TRBJ1-1, with D unresolved. There are 13 residues in the CDR3. Germline loops: CDR1 ENHRY, CDR2 SYGVKD. Trimming cost V 8 bases and J 1 base, with 11 bases left between them. The CDR3 nucleotides read TGTGCCATCGGGGAGGAGTCGAACACTGAAGCTTTCTTT. Its translation is CAIGEESNTEAFF.

This clonotype was counted only a few times. The gene calls are TRBV25-1 and TRBJ2-1; unclear D gene. Trimming left V 5 bases short and J 10 bases short, with 15 bases between. Germline loops: CDR1 MGHDK, CDR2 SYGVNS. CDR3 length: 13 amino acids. The CDR3 DNA follows: TGTGCCAGCAGTTCCCTAAACCGGAAAGAGCAGTTCTTC. Translated: CASSSLNRKEQFF.

In DNA form, the CDR3 reads TGTGCCAGCAGCCAAGAATGGACAGGGGAAGATACGCAGTATTTT. It specifies CASSQEWTGEDTQYF. The rearrangement links TRBV4-2 to TRBJ2-3, with TRBD1 identical over 9 bases. The germline gives CDR1 LGHNA, CDR2 YNFKEQ. The ends lost 0 bases at V and 5 bases at J; junction bases unmatched: 3. There are 15 residues in the CDR3.

The gene calls are TRBV19 and TRBJ2-7; D assignment may be TRBD1 or TRBD2 (7 bases each). CDR3 size: 19 residues. Germline CDR1 is LNHDA and CDR2 is SQIVND (reference sequence). V shed 0 bases and J shed 2 bases, with 23 bases lying between them. This CDR3 is CASSIDWAQGGFSAYEQYF. In DNA form, the CDR3 reads TGTGCCAGTAGTATAGATTGGGCGCAGGGGGGGTTCTCAGCCTACGAGCAGTACTTC.

This chain connects TRBV30 to TRBJ1-5; possible D gene TRBD1, 5 bases. Germline loops: CDR1 GTSNPN, CDR2 SVGIG (reference sequence). Trimming took off 7 bases at V and 2 bases at J, with 18 bases between the two ends. CDR3 length equals 15 residues. CDR3 protein: CALGPRDLRNQPQHF. Here the CDR3 DNA reads TGTGCCTTGGGACCCCGGGACTTACGCAATCAGCCCCAGCATTTT.

The genes are TRBV20-1 and TRBJ1-1; D is ambiguous. This CDR3 is built from 16 residues. V lost 0 bases and J lost 3, with 17 bases in between. Germline V CDR1 and CDR2: DFQATT, SNEGSKA (reference sequence). In DNA, the CDR3 is TGCAGTGCTAGAGACTTGGCTATGGCTCCCCACACTGAAGCTTTCTTT. Amino acids: CSARDLAMAPHTEAFF.